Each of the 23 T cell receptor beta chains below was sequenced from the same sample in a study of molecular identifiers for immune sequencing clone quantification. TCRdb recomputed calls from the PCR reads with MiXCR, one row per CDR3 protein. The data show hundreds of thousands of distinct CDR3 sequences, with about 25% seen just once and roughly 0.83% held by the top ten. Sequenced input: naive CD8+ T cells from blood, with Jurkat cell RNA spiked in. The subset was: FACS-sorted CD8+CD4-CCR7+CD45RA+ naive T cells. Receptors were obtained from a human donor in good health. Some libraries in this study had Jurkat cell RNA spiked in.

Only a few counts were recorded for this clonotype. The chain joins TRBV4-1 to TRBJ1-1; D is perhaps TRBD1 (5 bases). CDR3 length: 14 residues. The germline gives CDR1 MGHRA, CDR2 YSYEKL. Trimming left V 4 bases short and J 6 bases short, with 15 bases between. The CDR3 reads CASSLGPLSAEAFF. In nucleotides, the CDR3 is TGCGCCAGCAGCCTGGGACCGCTGAGCGCTGAAGCTTTCTTT.

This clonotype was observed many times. The CDR3: CASSFLGFEQFF. CDR3 DNA: TGTGCCAGCAGCTTTTTAGGGTTTGAGCAGTTCTTC. V gene TRBV7-2 combines with J gene TRBJ2-1, with D hard to call. Germline CDR1 and CDR2: SGHTA and FQGNSA. This CDR3 region has 12 residues. Trimming left V 3 bases short and J 9 bases short, with 9 bases between. The full variable domain, with the rest looked up from reference TRBV7-2 and TRBJ2-1, is GAGVSQSPSNKVTEKGKDVELRCDPISGHTALYWYRQSLGQGLEFLIYFQGNSAPDKSGLPSDRFSAERTGGSVSTLTIQRTQQEDSAVYLCASSFLGFEQFFGPGTRLTVL.

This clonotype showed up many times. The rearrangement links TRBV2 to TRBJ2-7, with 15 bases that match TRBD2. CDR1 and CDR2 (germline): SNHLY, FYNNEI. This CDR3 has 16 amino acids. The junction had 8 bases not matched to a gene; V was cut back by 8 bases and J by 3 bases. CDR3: CASGPGLAGGIYEQYF. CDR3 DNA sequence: TGTGCCAGCGGCCCGGGACTAGCGGGGGGCATCTACGAGCAGTACTTC.

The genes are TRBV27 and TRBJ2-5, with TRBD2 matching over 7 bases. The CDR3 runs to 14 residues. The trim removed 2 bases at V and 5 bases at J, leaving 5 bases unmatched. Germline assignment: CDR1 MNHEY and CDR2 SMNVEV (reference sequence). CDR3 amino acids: CASSLSMGGETQYF. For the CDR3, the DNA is TGTGCCAGCAGTTTAAGCATGGGGGGGGAGACCCAGTACTTC.

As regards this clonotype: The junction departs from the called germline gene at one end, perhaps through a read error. The CDR3 sequence: CASSLGQGNTESFF. CDR3 nucleotide sequence: TGTGCCAGCAGTTTAGGACAGGGGAACACTGAATCTTTCTTT. The rearrangement links TRBV12-3 or TRBV12-4 to TRBJ1-1, with TRBD1 matching over 8 bases. The CDR3 covers 14 residues.

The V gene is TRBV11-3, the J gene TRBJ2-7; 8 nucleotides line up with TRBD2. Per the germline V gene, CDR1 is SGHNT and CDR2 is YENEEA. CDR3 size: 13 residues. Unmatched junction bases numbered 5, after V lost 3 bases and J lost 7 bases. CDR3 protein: CASSFNPGGEQYF. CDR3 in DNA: TGTGCCAGCAGCTTCAACCCGGGAGGGGAGCAGTACTTC.

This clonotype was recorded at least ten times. The CDR3 DNA reads as TGTGCCAGCAGTTCGGGGTTATTGGATACGCAGTATTTT. Translation gives CASSSGLLDTQYF. V gene TRBV28 combines with J gene TRBJ2-3; D might be TRBD2 (5 bases). The CDR3 sequence is 13 residues long. Per germline, CDR1 MDHEN and CDR2 SYDVKM. Between the trimmed V and J ends, which lost 4 bases and 6 bases, there was a span of 11 bases.

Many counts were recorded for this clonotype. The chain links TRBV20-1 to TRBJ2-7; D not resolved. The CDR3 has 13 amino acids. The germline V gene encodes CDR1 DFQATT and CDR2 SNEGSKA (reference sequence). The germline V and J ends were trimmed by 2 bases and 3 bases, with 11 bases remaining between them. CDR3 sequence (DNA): TGCAGTGCTAGACAAAAGCCAAGCTACGAGCAGTACTTC. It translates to CSARQKPSYEQYF.

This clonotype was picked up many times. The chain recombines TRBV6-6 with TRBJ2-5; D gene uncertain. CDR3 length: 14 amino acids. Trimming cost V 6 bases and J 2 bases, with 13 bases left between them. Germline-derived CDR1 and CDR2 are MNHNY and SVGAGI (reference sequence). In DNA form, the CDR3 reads TGTGCCAGCAGCCCCGACTTGGTACAAGAGACCCAGTACTTC. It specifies CASSPDLVQETQYF.

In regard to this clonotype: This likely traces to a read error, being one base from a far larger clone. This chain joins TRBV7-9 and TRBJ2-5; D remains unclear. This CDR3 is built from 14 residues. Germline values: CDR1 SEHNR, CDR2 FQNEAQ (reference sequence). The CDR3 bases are TGTGCCAGCAGCTTATCAGGAAACCAAGGGACCCAGTACTTC. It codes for CASSLSGNQGTQYF.

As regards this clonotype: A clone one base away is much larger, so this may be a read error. In DNA form, the CDR3 reads TGCGCCAGCAGCCACACCGTGGAGCTGTTTTTT. It is translated as CASSHTVELFF. The chain has TRBV4-3 and TRBJ2-2; D is unresolved. In germline, CDR1 is LGHNA, CDR2 YSLEER. The CDR3 extends over 11 amino acids.

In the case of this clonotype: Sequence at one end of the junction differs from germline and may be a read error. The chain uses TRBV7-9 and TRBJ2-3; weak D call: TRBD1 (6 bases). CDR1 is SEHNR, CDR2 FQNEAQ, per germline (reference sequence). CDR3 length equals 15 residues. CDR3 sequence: CASGLGPQGKGTRYF. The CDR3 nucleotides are TGTGCCAGCGGCTTAGGGCCTCAGGGGAAAGGTACGCGGTATTTT.

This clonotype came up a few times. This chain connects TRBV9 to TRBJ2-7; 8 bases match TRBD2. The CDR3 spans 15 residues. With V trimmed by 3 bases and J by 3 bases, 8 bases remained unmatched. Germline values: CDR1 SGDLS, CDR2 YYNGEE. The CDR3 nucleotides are TGTGCCAGCAGCGCTTCTTTCGGGACTAGCTACGAGCAGTACTTC. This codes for CASSASFGTSYEQYF.

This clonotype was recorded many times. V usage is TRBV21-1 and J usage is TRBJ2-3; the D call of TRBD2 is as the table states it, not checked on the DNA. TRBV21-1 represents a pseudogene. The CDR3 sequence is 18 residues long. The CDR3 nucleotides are TGTGCCAGCAGCAAAGCGGGCGGGAGGATAAGGCGCACAGATACGCAGTATTTT. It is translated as CASSKAGGRIRRTDTQYF.

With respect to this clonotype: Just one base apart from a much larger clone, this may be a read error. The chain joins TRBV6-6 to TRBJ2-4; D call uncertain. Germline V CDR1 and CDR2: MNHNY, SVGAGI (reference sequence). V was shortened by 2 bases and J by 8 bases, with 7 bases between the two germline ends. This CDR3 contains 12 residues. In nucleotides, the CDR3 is TGTGCCAGCAGTTACGGGGAAGACATTCAGTACTTC. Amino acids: CASSYGEDIQYF.

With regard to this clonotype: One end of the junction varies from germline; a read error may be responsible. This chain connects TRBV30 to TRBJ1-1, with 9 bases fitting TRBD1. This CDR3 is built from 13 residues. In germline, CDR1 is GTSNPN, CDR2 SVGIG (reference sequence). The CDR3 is CAWRDRGNTKAFF. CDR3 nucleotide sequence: TGTGCCTGGAGAGACAGGGGGAACACTAAAGCTTTCTTT. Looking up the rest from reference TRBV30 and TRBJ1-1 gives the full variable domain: SQTIHQWPATLVQPVGSPLSLECTVEGTSNPNLYWYRQAAGRGLQLLFYSVGIGQISSEVPQNLSASRPQDRQFILSSKKLLLSDSGFYLCAWRDRGNTKAFFGQGTRLTVV.

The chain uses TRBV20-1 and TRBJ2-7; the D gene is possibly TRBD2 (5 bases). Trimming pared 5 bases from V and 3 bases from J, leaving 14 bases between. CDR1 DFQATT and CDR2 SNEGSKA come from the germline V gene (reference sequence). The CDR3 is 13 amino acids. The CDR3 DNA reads TGCAGTGCTGGCGAACTAGGAGACTACGAGCAGTACTTC. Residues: CSAGELGDYEQYF.

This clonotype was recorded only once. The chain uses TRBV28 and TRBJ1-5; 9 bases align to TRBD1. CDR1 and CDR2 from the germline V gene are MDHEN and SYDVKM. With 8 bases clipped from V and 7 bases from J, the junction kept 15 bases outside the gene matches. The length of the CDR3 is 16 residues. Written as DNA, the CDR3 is TGTGCCAGCGGCTTAAACCGGGACAGGGTGGAACAGCCCCAGCATTTT. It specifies CASGLNRDRVEQPQHF.

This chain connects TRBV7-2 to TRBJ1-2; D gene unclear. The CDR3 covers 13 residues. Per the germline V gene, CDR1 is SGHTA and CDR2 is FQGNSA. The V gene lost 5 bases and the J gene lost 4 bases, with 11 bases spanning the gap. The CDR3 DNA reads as TGTGCCAGCAGCCCTGGGGTTGGCTATGGCTACACCTTC. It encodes CASSPGVGYGYTF.

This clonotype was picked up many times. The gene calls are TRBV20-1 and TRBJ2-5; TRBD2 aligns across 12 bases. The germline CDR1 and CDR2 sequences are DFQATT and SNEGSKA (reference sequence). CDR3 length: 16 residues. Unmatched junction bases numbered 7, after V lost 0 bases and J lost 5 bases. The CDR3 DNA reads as TGCAGTGCTAGAGAGCCTAGCGGGGGGGCCTGGGAGACCCAGTACTTC. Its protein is CSAREPSGGAWETQYF.

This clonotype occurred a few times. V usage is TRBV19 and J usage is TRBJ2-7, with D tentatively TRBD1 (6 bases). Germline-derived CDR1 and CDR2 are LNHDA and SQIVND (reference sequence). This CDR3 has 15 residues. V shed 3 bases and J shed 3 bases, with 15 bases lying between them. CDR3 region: CASSMPGETGYEQYF. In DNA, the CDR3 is TGTGCCAGTAGTATGCCTGGGGAGACAGGCTACGAGCAGTACTTC.

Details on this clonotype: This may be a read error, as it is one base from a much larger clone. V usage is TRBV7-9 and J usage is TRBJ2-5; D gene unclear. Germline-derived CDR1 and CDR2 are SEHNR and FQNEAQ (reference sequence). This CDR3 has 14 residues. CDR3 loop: CASCLEELLETQYF. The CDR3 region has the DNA TGTGCCAGCTGCTTAGAGGAGCTTTTGGAGACCCAGTACTTC.

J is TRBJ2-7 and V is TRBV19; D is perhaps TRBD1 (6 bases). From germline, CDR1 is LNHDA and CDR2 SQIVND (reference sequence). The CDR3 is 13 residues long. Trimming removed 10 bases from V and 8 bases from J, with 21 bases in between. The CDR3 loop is CATRLDGTGQQYF. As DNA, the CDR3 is TGTGCCACCCGCTTGGATGGTACAGGGCAGCAGTACTTC.